Listed below are T cell receptor beta chains from one sample, sequenced in a study of OX40 agonist ivuxolimab in advanced cancers. Produced via immunoSEQ multiplex PCR; TCRdb's table is partial and in-frame only. Among almost 80,000 clones listed, approximately 84% were seen once. Sequencing used CD4+ or CD8+ T cells sorted from blood, obtained in a trial of the OX40 agonist ivuxolimab. These TCRs come from an adult with an advanced solid tumor such as melanoma, head and neck, liver or kidney cancer. CDR3s include the opening cysteine and the closing phenylalanine or tryptophan. A D gene is named only where the DNA matches it firmly. Only some rows state a clone size, as once, few, many or a class for expanded clones.

V	size	D	J	DNA	CDR3
TRBV6-1	NA	TRBD2	TRBJ2-7	TGTGCCAGCAGTGGACTAGCGGTTATGAGGGAGCAGTACTTC	CASSGLAVMREQYF
TRBV7-3	NA	NA	TRBJ2-3	TGTGCCAGCAGCAGATCGGGAGCCCCCACAGATACGCAGTATTTT	CASSRSGAPTDTQYF
TRBV18	NA	NA	TRBJ1-5	TGTGCCAGCTCATCTGCGGGTAGCAATCAGCCCCAGCATTTT	CASSSAGSNQPQHF
TRBV5-1	NA	NA	TRBJ2-4	TGCGCCAGCAGCACCGGGACAATTCAGTACTTC	CASSTGTIQYF
TRBV4-3	NA	TRBD2	TRBJ2-5	TGCGCCAGCAGCCAAGGGACTAGCGGGGCCCAAGAGACCCAGTACTTC	CASSQGTSGAQETQYF
TRBV18	NA	NA	TRBJ2-2	TGTGCCAGCTCACCCCAAGGGGGGGGGCTCAGGAACACCGGGGAGCTGTTTTTT	CASSPQGGGLRNTGELFF
TRBV28	NA	TRBD1	TRBJ1-2	TGTGCCAGCAGCCCTAATAAAGGACAGGGTAGCTATGGCTACACCTTC	CASSPNKGQGSYGYTF
TRBV7-2	NA	NA	TRBJ2-5	TGTGCCAGCAGCTTCTTTGGTGAGACCCAGTACTTC	CASSFFGETQYF
TRBV30	few	NA	TRBJ2-1	TGTGCCTGGAGACGGGGGATGACCTACAATGAGCAGTTCTTC	CAWRRGMTYNEQFF
TRBV5-4	NA	NA	TRBJ1-1	TGTGCCAGCAGCTTGTATACGAGGAACACTGAAGCTTTCTTT	CASSLYTRNTEAFF
TRBV6-1	NA	NA	TRBJ2-3	TGTGCCAGCAGTGTCCGGGACCAAGCCCCACCCGATACGCAGTATTTT	CASSVRDQAPPDTQYF
TRBV11-2	NA	TRBD2	TRBJ2-2	TGTGCCAGCAGCTTAGTGCGGGAGTTGGCCGGGGAGCTGTTTTTT	CASSLVRELAGELFF
TRBV28	NA	TRBD1	TRBJ1-2	TGTGCCAGCAGTTGGGACAGGCTTCACGTGGATGGCTACACCTTC	CASSWDRLHVDGYTF
TRBV6-5	NA	NA	TRBJ2-5	TGTGCCAGCAGTTACTCGAGGCGGGAGACCCAGTACTTC	CASSYSRRETQYF
TRBV28	NA	NA	TRBJ2-3	TGTGCCAGCAGTACGGTGGGACCTAGCACAGATACGCAGTATTTT	CASSTVGPSTDTQYF
TRBV14	NA	TRBD2	TRBJ2-2	TGTGCCAGCAGCCTCTCTCCGAGGCGGCTAGCGGGAGTCGCGGGGGAGCTGTTTTTT	CASSLSPRRLAGVAGELFF
TRBV6-5	once	TRBD2	TRBJ2-1	TGTGCCAGTAAAACTAGCGGGGGGGACAATGAGCAGTTCTTC	CASKTSGGDNEQFF
TRBV19	once	NA	TRBJ2-7	TGTGCCAGTAAGGTACAGACTGGAACCTACGAGCAGTACTTC	CASKVQTGTYEQYF
TRBV7-2	NA	NA	TRBJ2-1	TGTGCCAGCAGCCCTAGGGGGGGGACAGAGAGTGAGCAGTTCTTC	CASSPRGGTESEQFF
TRBV6-5	NA	TRBD1	TRBJ1-5	TGTGCCAGCAGTTATAGGACAGGGGGCCAGCCCCAGCATTTT	CASSYRTGGQPQHF
TRBV2	NA	NA	TRBJ1-6	TGTGCCAGCAGTGAAGGTCCTGGGAGAAGAGATTCACCCCTCCACTTT	CASSEGPGRRDSPLHF
TRBV7-9	NA	NA	TRBJ1-3	TGTGCCAGCAGCTATTCAGCCAGGGCAACTGGAAACACCATATATTTT	CASSYSARATGNTIYF
TRBV19	NA	NA	TRBJ1-5	TGTGCCAGTCGAACAGAAGGATTCAATCAGCCCCAGCATTTT	CASRTEGFNQPQHF
TRBV6-5	NA	NA	TRBJ2-3	TGTGCCAGCAGTTACAACAGGGGCACAGATACGCAGTATTTT	CASSYNRGTDTQYF
TRBV5-4	NA	NA	TRBJ2-6	TGTGCCAGCAGCCCCAAAGTGCCTGGGGCCAACGTCCTGACTTTC	CASSPKVPGANVLTF
TRBV7-6	NA	NA	TRBJ2-3	TGTGCCAGCAGCTTATTGACTAAAGCAGATACGCAGTATTTT	CASSLLTKADTQYF
TRBV6-1	NA	NA	TRBJ1-1	TGTGCCAGCAAGGGGACACGGGCGTCTTTCTTT	CASKGTRASFF
TRBV28	few	TRBD2	TRBJ2-1	TGTGCCAGCAGCCCACTTCTAGCGGGAACCAATGAGCAGTTCTTC	CASSPLLAGTNEQFF
TRBV18	NA	TRBD1	TRBJ1-1	TGTGCCAGCTCACCTGGGACAGGGAGGACTGAAGCTTTCTTT	CASSPGTGRTEAFF
TRBV28	NA	TRBD1	TRBJ1-2	TGTGCCAGTCAACAGGGGGGAGATCGTAATTATGGCTACACCTTC	CASQQGGDRNYGYTF
TRBV2	NA	NA	TRBJ1-5	TGTGCCAGCAGTAGGGGTGCGAGCAATCAGCCCCAGCATTTT	CASSRGASNQPQHF
TRBV7-6	few	TRBD1	TRBJ1-2	TGTGCCAGCAGCCCATTCTCAGGACAGGGAGTCTATGGCTACACCTTC	CASSPFSGQGVYGYTF
TRBV11-2	few	NA	TRBJ1-2	TGTGCCAGCAGACCCACCGGGGGTGGCTACACCTTC	CASRPTGGGYTF
TRBV7-2	NA	NA	TRBJ1-4	TGTGCCAGCAGCGGGCGGTGGATCCCGGGGGCGCCGACTAATGAAAAACTGTTTTTT	CASSGRWIPGAPTNEKLFF
TRBV18	NA	NA	TRBJ2-5	TGTGCCAGCTCACCCCCCATGAGGTACGGGGAGACCCAGTACTTC	CASSPPMRYGETQYF
TRBV5-6	NA	NA	TRBJ1-4	TGTGCCAGCAGCTTGGGCGGGGTGACTAATGAAAAACTGTTTTTT	CASSLGGVTNEKLFF
TRBV7-8	NA	NA	TRBJ2-1	TGTGCCAGCAGCTTACGGGCGGGATGGGGAGTCAATGAGCAGTTCTTC	CASSLRAGWGVNEQFF
TRBV6-5	NA	NA	TRBJ2-3	TGTGCCAGCAGCCCGAATGCAGATACGCAGTATTTT	CASSPNADTQYF
TRBV18	NA	NA	TRBJ1-3	TGTGCCAGCTCACCACTAGGGGGAGTCTCTGGAAACACCATATATTTT	CASSPLGGVSGNTIYF
TRBV11-3	few	NA	TRBJ1-2	TGTGCCAGCAGCTTAGTACACTATGGCTACACCTTC	CASSLVHYGYTF